Listed below are T cell receptor beta chains from one sample, sequenced in a study of blood T cell repertoires in COVID-19. Sequencing was performed with immunoSEQ multiplex PCR; in TCRdb, only in-frame clones are kept and a portion is missing. The table has 200,000 to 250,000 clones, approximately 82% seen once. Sequencing was done on a sample of peripheral blood. These receptors were taken from a woman in her forties with acute or convalescent COVID-19. Each CDR3 is given with its conserved first and last residue. D genes are given only for firm matches. Clone size is given for some rows only: seen once, a few or many times, or a class if the clone is expanded.

D gene	J gene	V gene	clone size	CDR3 protein	CDR3 DNA
.	TRBJ2-3	TRBV4-3	.	CASSQEPAPPDTQYF	TGCGCCAGCAGCCAAGAACCTGCGCCCCCAGATACGCAGTATTTT
TRBD1	TRBJ2-1	TRBV5-1	once	CASSLEGQFSSYNEQFF	TGCGCCAGCAGCTTGGAGGGACAGTTTTCCTCCTACAATGAGCAGTTCTTC
TRBD2	TRBJ2-7	TRBV19	.	CASSIAASGITTPYEQYF	TGTGCCAGTAGTATAGCGGCTAGCGGGATCACAACTCCCTACGAGCAGTACTTC
.	TRBJ2-1	TRBV7-2	.	CASSSRSYNEQFF	TGTGCCAGCAGCTCGAGGTCCTACAATGAGCAGTTCTTC
.	TRBJ1-1	TRBV24-1	.	CATSDSRGTTEAFF	TGTGCCACCAGTGATTCTCGGGGGACCACTGAAGCTTTCTTT
.	TRBJ2-7	TRBV25-1	.	CASTAEDSYEQYF	TGTGCCAGCACCGCCGAGGATTCCTACGAGCAGTACTTC
.	TRBJ1-1	TRBV20-1	.	CSASLDSTFSLTEAFF	TGCAGTGCTAGTTTGGACAGCACCTTTTCGCTCACTGAAGCTTTCTTT
TRBD2	TRBJ2-1	TRBV27	.	CASRPPSGSSYNEQFF	TGTGCCAGCAGGCCCCCTAGCGGGAGCTCCTACAATGAGCAGTTCTTC
TRBD1	TRBJ2-5	TRBV10-3	.	CAISESGDREYF	TGTGCCATCAGTGAGTCCGGGGACAGGGAGTACTTC
TRBD1	TRBJ2-4	TRBV2	.	CASSEQGDRLTKNIQYF	TGTGCCAGCAGTGAGCAGGGGGATCGTCTGACCAAAAACATTCAGTACTTC
.	TRBJ1-6	TRBV9	.	CASSVGENNSPLHF	TGTGCCAGCAGCGTCGGGGAAAATAATTCACCCCTCCACTTT
.	TRBJ2-1	TRBV6-2/TRBV6-3	.	CASSRVDPEQFF	TGTGCCAGCAGCCGTGTAGATCCTGAGCAGTTCTTC
.	TRBJ1-1	TRBV12-3/TRBV12-4	.	CASSLTVEAFF	TGTGCCAGCAGCTTGACAGTTGAAGCTTTCTTT
TRBD1	TRBJ1-1	TRBV7-8	.	CASSLSPGGTEAFF	TGTGCCAGCAGCTTAAGTCCAGGGGGCACTGAAGCTTTCTTT
.	TRBJ1-2	TRBV10-3	.	CAIRWGVGYTF	TGTGCCATCAGGTGGGGGGTAGGCTACACCTTC
.	TRBJ2-2	TRBV6-6	once	CASSQQGNTGELFF	TGTGCCAGCAGCCAACAGGGGAACACCGGGGAGCTGTTTTTT
TRBD2	TRBJ2-7	TRBV19	.	CASRFSGGANEQYF	TGTGCCAGCCGATTCAGCGGGGGGGCCAACGAGCAGTACTTC
TRBD1	TRBJ2-5	TRBV19	.	CASSIAGTGRETQYF	TGTGCCAGTAGTATAGCCGGGACAGGGAGGGAGACCCAGTACTTC
TRBD2	TRBJ2-1	TRBV4-3	.	CASSQEGASGYNEQFF	TGCGCCAGCAGCCAAGAAGGGGCTAGCGGGTACAATGAGCAGTTCTTC
.	TRBJ1-3	TRBV6-5	.	CASSSGPGGLGNTIYF	TGTGCCAGCAGTTCCGGGCCCGGGGGTCTAGGAAACACCATATATTTT
.	TRBJ2-1	TRBV11-3	.	CASSFDSGDYNEQFF	TGTGCCAGCAGCTTTGATAGCGGAGATTACAATGAGCAGTTCTTC
TRBD2	TRBJ2-7	TRBV24-1	.	CATSPGGGNEQYF	TGTGCCACCAGTCCCGGGGGAGGGAACGAGCAGTACTTC
.	TRBJ1-3	TRBV10-3	.	CAISEQISGNTIYF	TGTGCCATCAGTGAACAGATTTCTGGAAACACCATATATTTT
.	TRBJ1-4	TRBV2	.	CASSEGSRNEKLFF	TGTGCCAGCAGTGAAGGGTCCAGGAACGAAAAACTGTTTTTT
TRBD1	TRBJ1-1	TRBV5-1	.	CASSFDRGNEAFF	TGCGCCAGCAGCTTTGACAGGGGGAATGAAGCTTTCTTT
TRBD2	TRBJ2-1	TRBV6-6	.	CASSSGKVGNEQFF	TGTGCCAGCAGTAGCGGGAAGGTGGGCAATGAGCAGTTCTTC
.	TRBJ1-4	TRBV5-1	.	CASSLSTTNEKLFF	TGCGCCAGCAGCTTGTCCACAACTAATGAAAAACTGTTTTTT
.	TRBJ2-3	TRBV18	few	CASSPNTDTQYF	TGTGCCAGCTCACCCAACACAGATACGCAGTATTTT
.	TRBJ2-3	TRBV10-2	.	CASSESGRGWEDTQYF	TGCGCCAGCAGTGAGTCTGGCAGAGGGTGGGAAGATACGCAGTATTTT
.	TRBJ1-2	TRBV11-1	.	CASSRGDYGYTF	TGTGCCAGCAGTCGGGGGGACTATGGCTACACCTTC
.	TRBJ1-4	TRBV2	few	CASSVWERRYNLEKLFF	TGTGCCAGCAGTGTATGGGAGAGGAGGTATAATTTAGAAAAACTGTTTTTT